Detailed here is one T cell receptor beta chain. The CDR3 loop spans 12 amino acids. Trimming stripped 0 bases from V and 5 bases from J, with 4 bases between. CDR1 MNHNS and CDR2 SASEGT come from the germline V gene. Authors' analysis steps: For nucleated cells, counts were estimated from reference gene primer amplification. Repertoires were generated with immunoSEQ multiplex PCR, while TCRdb's copy carries only in-frame clones and drops some. V, J and clone size derive from that table, while D and trimming were established from the DNA sequence. The table includes over 75,000 clones, about 91% detected once. This entry is derived from a study of blood T cell repertoires in COVID-19. For the study at large: The United States, Italy and Spain were the sources of the acute and convalescent COVID-19 samples.

Seattle patients were enrolled during active infection and followed longitudinally. Sequenced: peripheral blood. This clonotype originated in a man in his fifties or sixties with COVID-19, enrolled during active disease. The chain recombines TRBV6-1 with TRBJ1-2; D is unclear. This CDR3 is CASSEASYGYTF. CDR3 nucleotide sequence: TGTGCCAGCAGTGAAGCGAGTTATGGCTACACCTTC.